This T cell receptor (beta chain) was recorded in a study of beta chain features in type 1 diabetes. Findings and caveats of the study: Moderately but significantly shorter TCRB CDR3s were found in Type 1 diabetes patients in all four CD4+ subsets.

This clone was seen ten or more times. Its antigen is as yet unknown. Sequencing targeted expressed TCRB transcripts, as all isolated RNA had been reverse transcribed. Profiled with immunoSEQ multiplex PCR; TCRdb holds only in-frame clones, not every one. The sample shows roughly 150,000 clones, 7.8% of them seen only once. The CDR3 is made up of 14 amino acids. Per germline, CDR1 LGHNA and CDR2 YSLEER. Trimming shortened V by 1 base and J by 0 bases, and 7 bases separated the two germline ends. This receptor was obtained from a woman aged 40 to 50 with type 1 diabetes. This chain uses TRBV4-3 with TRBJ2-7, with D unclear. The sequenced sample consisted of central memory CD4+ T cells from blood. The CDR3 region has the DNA TGCGCCAGCAGCCAAGGGTACACCTCCTACGAGCAGTACTTC. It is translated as CASSQGYTSYEQYF.